This T cell receptor (beta chain) is drawn from a study of blood T cells in healthy people across ages. The CDR3 runs 16 residues. Germline lookup yields CDR1 MNHEY and CDR2 SVGEGT. The V end was cut by 4 bases, the J end by 3 bases, with 18 bases between. This clonotype was seen a few times. Its antigen is as yet unknown. Next came a second PCR, run for about 6 to 11 cycles, which used a sample-barcoded 5' primer along with a J-beta primer mix. TCRdb itself ran the 5' RACE reads through MiXCR, one entry per CDR3 protein. The sample carries about 670,000 distinct CDR3 sequences, over 40% recorded once. Study-level findings and limits: Those diversity estimates obtained from one million T cells were thought to be underestimates. The CMV status of each donor remained undetermined, and this could have confounded shifts in expanded clonotypes.

The chain combines TRBV6-2 or TRBV6-3 with TRBJ1-2; TRBD1 is a possible D gene (6 bases). This TCR was recovered from a woman of 80 years or more in good health. The sample consisted of blood. The CDR3 loop is CASSSTPEGVDYGYTF. As DNA, the CDR3 is TGTGCCAGCAGTTCCACACCCGAGGGGGTGGACTATGGCTACACCTTC.